This entry lists 3 T cell receptor beta chains sequenced from one sample in a study of regulatory T cells in long-lasting Graves disease. Relying on iRepertoire HTBI primers and Arm-PCR of CDR3 regions, the team built TCR beta libraries. Using its own MiXCR run on the multiplex PCR reads, TCRdb lists one record per CDR3 protein. The top ten clones hold around 25% of a sample with 500,000 or so distinct CDR3 sequences, about 16% of them seen once. The time point denotes: newly diagnosed GD, antithyroid drugs for less than 3 months. PBMC-derived RNA was used for the TCR library. Another study also made use of these data, one on T cells in Graves' hyperthyroidism and ophthalmopathy.

Source: peripheral blood mononuclear cells (PBMCs), taken at new diagnosis, from a patient treated with antithyroid drugs. The receptor set was obtained from a middle-aged woman with Graves disease.

This clonotype was detected many times. The J gene is TRBJ2-5, the V gene TRBV7-2; 13 positions match TRBD2. V dropped 5 bases and J dropped 9; count of bases not matched to a gene: 9. Germline V gene sequence: CDR1 SGHTA, CDR2 FQGNSA. CDR3 length equals 15 residues. CDR3 nucleotide sequence: TGTGCCAGCAGCCCGGGACTAGCGGGGTCAGGATCCCAGTACTTC. Its translation: CASSPGLAGSGSQYF.

To note about this clonotype: This could be a read error, since a much larger clone is one nucleotide away. The chain couples TRBV3-1 to TRBJ2-5; 13 positions agree with TRBD2. Germline CDR1 LGHDT, CDR2 YNNKEL (reference sequence). The CDR3 has 15 residues. Trimming cost V 6 bases and J 1 base; bases outside gene matches: 2. The CDR3 DNA is TGTGCCAGCAGAAGGACTAGCGGGAGCCAAGAGACCCAGTACTTC. This encodes CASRRTSGSQETQYF.

This clonotype occurred many times. The chain joins TRBV12-3 or TRBV12-4 to TRBJ1-2; 7 bases agree with TRBD1. The V and J ends lost 8 bases and 5 bases, in that order; junction bases with no gene match: 8. The CDR3 is made up of 13 amino acids. The CDR3, as DNA: TGTGCCAGCGGACAGACAGGGCGGTATGGCTACACCTTC. Amino acid sequence: CASGQTGRYGYTF.